Presented here are 16 T cell receptor beta chains from one specimen sequenced in a study of CD4+ T cells in melanoma. Profiled with immunoSEQ multiplex PCR; TCRdb holds only in-frame clones, not every one. The repertoire holds some 9,500 clones, with approximately 61% as singletons. The sequencing input was cells from a culture (not recorded whether cultured in vitro). These receptors were collected from a human donor with melanoma.

The chain carries TRBV6-6 and TRBJ2-5; 7 bases line up with TRBD1. This CDR3 has 13 amino acids. Germline-derived CDR1 and CDR2 are MNHNY and SVGAGI (reference sequence). V was clipped by 5 bases and J by 2 bases; unmatched bases: 2. CDR3 coding DNA: TGTGCCAGCAGTCGGGACAGTCAAGAGACCCAGTACTTC. This translates into CASSRDSQETQYF.

The chain has TRBV6-6 and TRBJ1-2; D possibly corresponds to TRBD1 (6 bases). The CDR3 length is 14 residues. V was clipped by 8 bases and J by 4 bases, with 17 bases between them. The V gene's germline CDR1 is MNHNY and CDR2 SVGAGI (reference sequence). CDR3 sequence reads: CASFHAGATYGYTF. DNA for the CDR3: TGTGCCAGCTTCCACGCAGGGGCGACCTATGGCTACACCTTC.

The chain links TRBV4-1 to TRBJ2-7; D is uncertain. Trimming shortened V by 0 bases and J by 3 bases, and 15 bases separated the two germline ends. Germline V lookup: CDR1 MGHRA, CDR2 YSYEKL. CDR3 length: 16 amino acids. CDR3 nucleotide sequence: TGCGCCAGCAGCCAAGATCGGACCCAGCCTTTCTACGAGCAGTACTTC. It specifies CASSQDRTQPFYEQYF.

The chain couples TRBV27 to TRBJ1-6; D is perhaps TRBD1 (6 bases). The ends were cut back, 4 bases at V and 7 bases at J, with 14 bases in the middle. The germline V gene encodes CDR1 MNHEY and CDR2 SMNVEV (reference sequence). The CDR3 loop spans 15 amino acids. CDR3 sequence reads: CASSSQGMGNSPLHF. CDR3 coding DNA: TGTGCCAGCAGTTCTCAGGGGATGGGGAATTCACCCCTCCACTTT.

V usage is TRBV11-2 and J usage is TRBJ1-6; D is unresolved. This CDR3 comprises 17 residues. CDR1 is SGHAT and CDR2 is FQNNGV in the germline V gene. Trimming pared 2 bases from V and 6 bases from J, leaving 17 bases between. The CDR3: CASSLTVPVLVNSPLHF. The CDR3 nucleotides read TGTGCCAGCAGCTTAACAGTGCCCGTTCTTGTTAATTCACCCCTCCACTTT.

V usage is TRBV6-1 and J usage is TRBJ1-1; D is unclear. Germline CDR1 is MNHNS and CDR2 is SASEGT. Trimming removed 6 bases from V and 3 bases from J, with 11 bases in between. This CDR3 has 13 residues. As DNA, the CDR3 is TGTGCCAGCAGAAGACATGTGGACACTGAAGCTTTCTTT. It translates to CASRRHVDTEAFF.

V usage is TRBV5-1 and J usage is TRBJ2-4, with D perhaps matching TRBD1 or TRBD2 (5 bases each). The germline V gene has CDR1 SGHRS and CDR2 YFSETQ. V was cut by 1 base and J by 0 bases, with 11 bases left in between. The CDR3 covers 16 residues. The CDR3 region is CASSLWGNLAKNIQYF. In nucleotides, the CDR3 is TGCGCCAGCAGCTTGTGGGGGAATCTAGCCAAAAACATTCAGTACTTC.

The genes are TRBV11-2 and TRBJ1-3; a possible D gene is TRBD1 (6 bases). The CDR3 loop spans 15 amino acids. The germline gives CDR1 SGHAT, CDR2 FQNNGV. The V end lost 3 bases, the J end lost 9 bases, and 18 bases lay between the germline ends. The CDR3 nucleotides are TGTGCCAGCAGCTTTTCGGGGGGCCTAGGGAGCACCATATATTTT. Translating gives CASSFSGGLGSTIYF.

The chain joins TRBV11-2 to TRBJ1-2, with 7 bases fitting TRBD1. J gave up 8 bases and V 4 bases, and 10 bases lay outside the gene matches. The germline V gene has CDR1 SGHAT and CDR2 FQNNGV. The CDR3 is 14 amino acids. CDR3 protein: CASSSDLQGSGYTF. CDR3 coding DNA: TGTGCCAGCAGCTCCGATTTACAGGGGTCAGGCTACACCTTC.

The rearrangement joins TRBV11-2 to TRBJ2-3, with D unclear. Germline V gene data show CDR1 as SGHAT and CDR2 as FQNNGV. The CDR3 contains 11 residues. V lost 5 bases, J lost 6 bases, and 6 bases lay in between. The CDR3 DNA reads TGTGCCAGCAGCCTGAGGGATACGCAGTATTTT. Protein product: CASSLRDTQYF.

This clone is judged medium-sized. The gene calls are TRBV14 and TRBJ2-3; D call uncertain. Trimming took off 4 bases at V and 4 bases at J, with 24 bases between the two ends. Per germline, CDR1 SGHDN and CDR2 FVKESK. The CDR3 length is 18 residues. The CDR3 nucleotides read TGTGCCAGCAGCCCCTCAGTTGGTGTCTCTATAACGTCAGATACGCAGTATTTT. Translating gives CASSPSVGVSITSDTQYF.

This clone was counted a single time. Sequence at one end of the junction differs from germline and may be a read error. The chain links TRBV5-1 to TRBJ1-6, with TRBD1 matching 9 bases. Germline CDR1 reads SGHRS; CDR2 reads YFSETQ. The CDR3 contains 15 residues. As DNA, the CDR3 is TGTGCCAGCAGCCCGCGGGACAGGGTGAGTTCACCCCTCCACTTT. It codes for CASSPRDRVSSPLHF. The full variable domain, with the rest looked up from reference TRBV5-1 and TRBJ1-6, is KAGVTQTPRYLIKTRGQQVTLSCSPISGHRSVSWYQQTPGQGLQFLFEYFSETQRNKGNFPGRFSGRQFSNSRSEMNVSTLELGDSALYLCASSPRDRVSSPLHFGNGTRLTVT.

The rearrangement uses TRBV5-1 and TRBJ1-4, with D possibly being TRBD1 (5 bases). Germline CDR1 SGHRS, CDR2 YFSETQ. The CDR3 runs 15 residues. Deletions cut 1 base from V and 0 bases from J, with 7 bases between. This CDR3 is CASSLQGTTNEKLFF. CDR3 bases: TGCGCCAGCAGCTTGCAGGGCACAACTAATGAAAAACTGTTTTTT.

This clone is medium-sized within its sample. V gene TRBV4-2 combines with J gene TRBJ2-3; 9 bases are shared with TRBD2. This CDR3 contains 17 residues. The germline V gene has CDR1 LGHNA and CDR2 YNFKEQ. V dropped 4 bases and J dropped 6; count of bases not matched to a gene: 14. CDR3 nucleotide sequence: TGTGCCAGCAGCCGATCCTCAGCGGGGGGCCTGTCGGATACGCAGTATTTT. Encoded protein: CASSRSSAGGLSDTQYF.

The sample holds one count of this clone. The chain couples TRBV2 to TRBJ2-2, with 11 bases lining up with TRBD1. Trimming took 6 bases from V and 1 from J; bases not matched to a gene: 7. Germline CDR1 is SNHLY and CDR2 is FYNNEI. This CDR3 has 17 amino acids. The CDR3, as DNA: TGTGCCAGCAGATGGGGACAGGGGGGCCTGAACACCGGGGAGCTGTTTTTT. This gives the protein CASRWGQGGLNTGELFF.

The chain couples TRBV27 to TRBJ1-1, with TRBD1 matching 8 bases. CDR3 length: 17 residues. V dropped 5 bases and J dropped 1; count of bases not matched to a gene: 12. In germline, CDR1 is MNHEY, CDR2 SMNVEV (reference sequence). CDR3 protein: CASSPRTGRIANTEAFF. CDR3 nucleotides: TGTGCCAGCAGTCCCAGGACAGGGCGGATCGCGAACACTGAAGCTTTCTTT.